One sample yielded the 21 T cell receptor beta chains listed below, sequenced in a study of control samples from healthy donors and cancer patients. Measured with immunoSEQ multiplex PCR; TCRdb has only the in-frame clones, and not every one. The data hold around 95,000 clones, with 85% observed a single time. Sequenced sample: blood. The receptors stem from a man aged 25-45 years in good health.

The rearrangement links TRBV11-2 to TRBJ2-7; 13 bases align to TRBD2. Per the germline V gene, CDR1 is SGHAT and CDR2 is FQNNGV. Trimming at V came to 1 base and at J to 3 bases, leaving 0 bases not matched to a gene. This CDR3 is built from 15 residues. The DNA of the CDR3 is TGTGCCAGCAGCTTAGGACTAGCGGGGGGCTACGAGCAGTACTTC. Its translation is CASSLGLAGGYEQYF.

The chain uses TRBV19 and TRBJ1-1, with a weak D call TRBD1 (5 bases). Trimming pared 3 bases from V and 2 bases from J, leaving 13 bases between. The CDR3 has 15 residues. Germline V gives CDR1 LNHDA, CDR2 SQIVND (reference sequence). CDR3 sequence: CASSMGTSLNTEAFF. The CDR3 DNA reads TGTGCCAGTAGTATGGGGACGTCCCTCAACACTGAAGCTTTCTTT.

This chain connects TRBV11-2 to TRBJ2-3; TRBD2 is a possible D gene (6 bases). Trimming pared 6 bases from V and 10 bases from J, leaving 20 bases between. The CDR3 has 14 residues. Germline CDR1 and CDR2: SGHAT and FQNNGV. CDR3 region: CASSSFNRESAQYF. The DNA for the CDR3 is TGTGCCAGCAGTTCGTTCAACCGGGAGTCTGCGCAGTATTTT. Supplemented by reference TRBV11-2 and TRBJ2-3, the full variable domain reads EAGVAQSPRYKIIEKRQSVAFWCNPISGHATLYWYQQILGQGPKLLIQFQNNGVVDDSQLPKDRFSAERLKGVDSTLKIQPAKLEDSAVYLCASSSFNRESAQYFGPGTRLTVL.

The CDR3 DNA sequence: TGTGCCAGCAGGGGAGGAGGTCTCTCCTACGAGCAGTACTTC. Translating it yields CASRGGGLSYEQYF. The chain recombines TRBV6-5 with TRBJ2-7; possible D gene TRBD2, 6 bases. Germline CDR1 is MNHEY and CDR2 is SVGAGI. The CDR3 runs 14 residues. V lost 6 bases and J 0 bases, leaving 12 bases between the germline ends.

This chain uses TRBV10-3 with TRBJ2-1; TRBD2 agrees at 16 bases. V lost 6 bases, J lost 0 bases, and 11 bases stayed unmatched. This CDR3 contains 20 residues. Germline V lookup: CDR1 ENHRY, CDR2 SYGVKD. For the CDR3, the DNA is TGTGCCATCAGAGCCGGGACTAGCGGGGGGGTATCCAGCTCCTACAATGAGCAGTTCTTC. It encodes CAIRAGTSGGVSSSYNEQFF.

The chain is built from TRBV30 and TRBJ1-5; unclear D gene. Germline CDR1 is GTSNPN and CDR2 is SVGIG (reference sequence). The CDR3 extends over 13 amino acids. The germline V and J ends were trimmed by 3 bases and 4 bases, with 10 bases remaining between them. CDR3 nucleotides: TGTGCCTGGAGCCGTTTGGGAAATCAGCCCCAGCATTTT. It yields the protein CAWSRLGNQPQHF.

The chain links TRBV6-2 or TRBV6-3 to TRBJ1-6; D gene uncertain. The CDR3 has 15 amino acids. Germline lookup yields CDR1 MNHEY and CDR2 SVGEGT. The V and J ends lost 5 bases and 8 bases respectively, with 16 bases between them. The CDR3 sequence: CASSLFGSNDSPLHF. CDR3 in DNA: TGTGCCAGCAGTCTCTTTGGGTCAAACGATTCACCCCTCCACTTT.

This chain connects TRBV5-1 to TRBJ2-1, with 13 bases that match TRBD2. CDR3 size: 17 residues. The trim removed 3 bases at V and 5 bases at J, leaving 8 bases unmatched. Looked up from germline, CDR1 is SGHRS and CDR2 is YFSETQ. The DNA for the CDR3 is TGCGCCAGCAGCTATGCGCCGACTAGCGGGGGGCACAATGAGCAGTTCTTC. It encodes CASSYAPTSGGHNEQFF.

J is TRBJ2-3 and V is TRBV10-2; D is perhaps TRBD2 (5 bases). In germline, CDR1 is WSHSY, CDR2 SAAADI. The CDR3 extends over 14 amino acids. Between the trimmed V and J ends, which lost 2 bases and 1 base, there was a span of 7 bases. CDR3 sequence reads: CASSEGLRTDTQYF. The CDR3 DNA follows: TGCGCCAGCAGTGAGGGACTCCGCACAGATACGCAGTATTTT.

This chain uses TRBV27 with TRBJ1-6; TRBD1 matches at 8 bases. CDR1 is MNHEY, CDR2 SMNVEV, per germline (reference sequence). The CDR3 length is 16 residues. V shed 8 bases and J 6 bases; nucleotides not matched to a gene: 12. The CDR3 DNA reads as TGTGCCAGCTCCCAGGGGCTAACAGGGGGTAATTCACCCCTCCACTTT. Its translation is CASSQGLTGGNSPLHF.

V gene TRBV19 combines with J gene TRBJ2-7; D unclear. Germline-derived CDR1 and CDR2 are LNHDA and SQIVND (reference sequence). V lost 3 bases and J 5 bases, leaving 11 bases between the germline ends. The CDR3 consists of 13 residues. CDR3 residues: CASSIAVGNEQYF. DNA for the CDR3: TGTGCCAGTAGTATTGCCGTAGGCAACGAGCAGTACTTC.

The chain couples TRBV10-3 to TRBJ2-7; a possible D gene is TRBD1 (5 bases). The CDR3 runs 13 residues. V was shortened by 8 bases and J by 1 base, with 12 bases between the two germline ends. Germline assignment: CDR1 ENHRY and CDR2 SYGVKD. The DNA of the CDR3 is TGTGCCATCGGCTTACAGGATTCCTACGAGCAGTACTTC. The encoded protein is CAIGLQDSYEQYF.

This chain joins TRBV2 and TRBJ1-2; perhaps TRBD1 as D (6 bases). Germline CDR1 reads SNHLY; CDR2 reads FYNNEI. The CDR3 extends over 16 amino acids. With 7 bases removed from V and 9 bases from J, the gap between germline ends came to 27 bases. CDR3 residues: CASTFGGAGDVLSYTF. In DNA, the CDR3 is TGTGCCAGCACTTTTGGGGGCGCCGGTGATGTATTGAGCTACACCTTC.

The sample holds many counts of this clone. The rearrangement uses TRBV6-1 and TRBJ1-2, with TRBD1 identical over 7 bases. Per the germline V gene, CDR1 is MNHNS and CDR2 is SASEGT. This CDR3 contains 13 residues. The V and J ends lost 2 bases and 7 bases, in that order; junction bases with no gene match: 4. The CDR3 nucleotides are TGTGCCAGCAGTGAAAGGACAGGTGGTGGCTACACCTTC. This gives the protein CASSERTGGGYTF.

In nucleotides, the CDR3 is TGTGCCAGCAGCTTAGGTACCTACGAGCAGTACTTC. As protein: CASSLGTYEQYF. The rearrangement joins TRBV7-8 to TRBJ2-7; no definite D call. The ends were cut back, 1 base at V and 2 bases at J, with 3 bases in the middle. This CDR3 is 12 amino acids long. CDR1 and CDR2 from the germline V gene are SGHVS and FQNEAQ.

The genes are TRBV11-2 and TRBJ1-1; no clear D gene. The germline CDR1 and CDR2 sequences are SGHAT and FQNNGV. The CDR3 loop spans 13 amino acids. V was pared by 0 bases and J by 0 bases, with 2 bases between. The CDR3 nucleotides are TGTGCCAGCAGCTTAGAGATGAACACTGAAGCTTTCTTT. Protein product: CASSLEMNTEAFF.

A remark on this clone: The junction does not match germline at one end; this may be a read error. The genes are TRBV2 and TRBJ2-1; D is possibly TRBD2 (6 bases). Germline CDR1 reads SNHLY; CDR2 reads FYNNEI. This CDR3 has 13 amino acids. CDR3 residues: CAGRREPHNEQFF. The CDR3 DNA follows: TGTGCCGGCAGGAGGGAACCCCACAATGAGCAGTTCTTC. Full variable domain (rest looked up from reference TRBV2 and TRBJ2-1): EPEVTQTPSHQVTQMGQEVILRCVPISNHLYFYWYRQILGQKVEFLVSFYNNEISEKSEIFDDQFSVERPDGSNFTLKIRSTKLEDSAMYFCAGRREPHNEQFFGPGTRLTVL.

CDR3 nucleotides: TGTGCCAGCAGCAAAGGGGTGGGGGGCCCCACAGATACGCAGTATTTT. Translating gives CASSKGVGGPTDTQYF. The chain combines TRBV11-3 with TRBJ2-3; D tentatively reads TRBD1 or TRBD2 (6 bases each). The CDR3 loop spans 16 amino acids. The V gene's germline CDR1 is SGHNT and CDR2 YENEEA. Trimming removed 5 bases at V and 2 bases at J, with 17 bases between.

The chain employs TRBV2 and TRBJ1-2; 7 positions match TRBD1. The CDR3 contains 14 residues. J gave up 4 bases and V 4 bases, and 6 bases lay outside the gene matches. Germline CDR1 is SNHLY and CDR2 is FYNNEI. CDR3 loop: CASSATGDVYGYTF. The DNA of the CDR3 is TGTGCCAGCAGTGCCACAGGGGACGTCTATGGCTACACCTTC.

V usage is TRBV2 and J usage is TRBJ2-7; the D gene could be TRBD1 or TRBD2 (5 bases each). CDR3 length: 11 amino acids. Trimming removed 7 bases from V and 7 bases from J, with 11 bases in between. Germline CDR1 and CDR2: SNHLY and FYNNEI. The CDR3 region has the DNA TGTGCCAGCAAAACGTGGGGGGAGCAGTACTTC. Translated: CASKTWGEQYF.

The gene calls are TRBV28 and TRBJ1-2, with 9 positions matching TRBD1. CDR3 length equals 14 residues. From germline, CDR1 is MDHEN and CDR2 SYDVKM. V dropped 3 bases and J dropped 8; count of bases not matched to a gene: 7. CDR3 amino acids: CASSLLDRGGGYTF. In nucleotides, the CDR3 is TGTGCCAGCAGTTTGTTGGACAGGGGAGGCGGCTACACCTTC.